This entry is about one TCR beta chain. The antigen is undetermined. TCRdb fed the RT-PCR reads into MiXCR, producing one record per CDR3 protein. Of approximately 520,000 distinct CDR3 sequences listed, about 15% are singletons. These data originate in a study of response to subunit inactivated influenza vaccine. Notes on the study in general: The authors proposed limited new T cell recruitment per seasonal influenza vaccination.

Germline CDR1 is SGHRS and CDR2 is YFSETQ. This CDR3 spans 17 amino acids. Trimming removed 1 base at V and 1 base at J, with 14 bases between. The sample was CD4+ T cells sorted from PBMCs, taken less than 30 months after vaccination. This receptor was obtained from a man between 50 and 70 years old who received an inactivated influenza vaccine. V is TRBV5-1 and J is TRBJ2-2; the D gene is possibly TRBD2 (6 bases). The DNA of the CDR3 is TGCGCCAGCAGCTTGTCCGACCCGGGACTGAACACCGGGGAGCTGTTTTTT. As protein: CASSLSDPGLNTGELFF.